One sample yielded the 17 T cell receptor beta chains listed below, sequenced in a study of T cells after yellow fever vaccination. TCRdb recomputed calls from the 5' RACE reads with MiXCR, one row per CDR3 protein. The table shows under 250,000 distinct CDR3 sequences, with 6.9% occurring only once. The sequencing used CD4+ T cells sorted from PBMCs, collected 15 days after the yellow fever booster vaccination. The receptors originated from a man under 40 who received the YFV17D yellow fever vaccine.

This clonotype was observed many times. The chain combines TRBV12-3 or TRBV12-4 with TRBJ2-7, with 9 bases that match TRBD1. After removal of 6 bases from V and 5 bases from J, the junction contained 8 bases not matched to a gene. This CDR3 comprises 14 residues. The DNA of the CDR3 is TGTGCCAGCAGCCCGGGGACAGGGACTAACGAGCAGTACTTC. Translating it yields CASSPGTGTNEQYF.

V and J are TRBV27 and TRBJ2-7, with TRBD2 matching 9 bases. Trimming cost V 8 bases and J 1 base; bases outside gene matches: 12. CDR1 and CDR2 (germline): MNHEY, SMNVEV (reference sequence). The CDR3 covers 16 residues. The DNA of the CDR3 is TGTGCCAGCCCCCTCGTCGCGGGAGGGGATTCCTACGAGCAGTACTTC. Translated, it gives CASPLVAGGDSYEQYF.

This chain joins TRBV5-4 and TRBJ2-1, with 8 bases matching TRBD2. The length of the CDR3 is 16 residues. V trimming: 1 base; J trimming: 2 bases; junction bases outside the gene matches: 5. Germline assignment: CDR1 SGHNT and CDR2 YYREEE (reference sequence). In nucleotides, the CDR3 is TGTGCCAGCAGCTTGTCTAGCGGGCGGACCTACAATGAGCAGTTCTTC. This translates into CASSLSSGRTYNEQFF.

The chain joins TRBV5-5 to TRBJ1-5; D is perhaps TRBD1 (5 bases). Germline V lookup: CDR1 SGHKS, CDR2 YYEKEE (reference sequence). V dropped 4 bases and J dropped 1 base, with 12 bases sitting between them. The CDR3 extends over 15 amino acids. The CDR3 region has the DNA TGTGCCAGCAGCCTGAGGGGTTCCAGCAATCAGCCCCAGCATTTT. Protein product: CASSLRGSSNQPQHF.

This clonotype was seen a few times. This rearrangement joins TRBV11-2 to TRBJ2-3; 8 nucleotides line up with TRBD1. From germline, CDR1 is SGHAT and CDR2 FQNNGV. With 6 bases clipped from V and 6 bases from J, the junction kept 5 bases outside the gene matches. The CDR3 sequence is 13 residues long. The CDR3 loop is CASSTGGRDTQYF. The CDR3 bases are TGTGCCAGCAGTACAGGGGGGCGGGATACGCAGTATTTT.

This chain links TRBV5-5 with TRBJ2-7; TRBD1 aligns across 8 bases. V lost 4 bases and J lost 9; bases outside the gene matches: 9. The CDR3 is 13 residues long. Looked up from germline, CDR1 is SGHKS and CDR2 is YYEKEE (reference sequence). In nucleotides, the CDR3 is TGTGCCAGCAGCCACGGACAGGGTTTAGCGCAGTACTTC. Amino acids: CASSHGQGLAQYF.

This clonotype was detected ten times or more. The chain recombines TRBV6-2 or TRBV6-3 with TRBJ2-4; 10 bases match TRBD2. This CDR3 contains 15 residues. Germline V gene sequence: CDR1 MNHEY, CDR2 SVGEGT. Trimming cost V 4 bases and J 3 bases; bases outside gene matches: 3. The CDR3 sequence is CASSLAGGRKNIQYF. CDR3 DNA sequence: TGTGCCAGCAGTTTAGCGGGAGGCCGCAAAAACATTCAGTACTTC.

The chain has TRBV5-1 and TRBJ2-7, with D hard to call. The CDR3 contains 15 residues. The germline gives CDR1 SGHRS, CDR2 YFSETQ. The V gene lost 4 bases and the J gene lost 3 bases, with 17 bases spanning the gap. Here the CDR3 DNA reads TGCGCCAGCAGCCTCAACCCCGTCCCGGGCTACGAGCAGTACTTC. Translation gives CASSLNPVPGYEQYF.

The rearrangement uses TRBV4-2 and TRBJ2-5, with D perhaps matching TRBD1 or TRBD2 (5 bases each). V was clipped by 0 bases and J by 5 bases, with 10 bases between them. The CDR3 contains 14 residues. From germline, CDR1 is LGHNA and CDR2 YNFKEQ. CDR3 region: CASSQDAREETQYF. DNA for the CDR3: TGTGCCAGCAGCCAAGATGCCAGGGAGGAGACCCAGTACTTC.

This clonotype was picked up many times. The rearrangement joins TRBV29-1 to TRBJ2-2, with 8 bases lining up with TRBD2. This CDR3 is built from 14 residues. The ends lost 7 bases at V and 6 bases at J; junction bases unmatched: 10. Looked up from germline, CDR1 is SQVTM and CDR2 is ANQGSEA. CDR3 in DNA: TGCAGCGCCCGGGGAGCGGGAGAGGCCGGGGAGCTGTTTTTT. As protein: CSARGAGEAGELFF.

This clonotype was recorded a few times. The chain combines TRBV20-1 with TRBJ2-1, with 7 bases matching TRBD1. Trimming removed 3 bases from V and 9 bases from J; junction bases left unmatched: 17. The CDR3 runs 16 residues. Germline CDR1 and CDR2: DFQATT and SNEGSKA (reference sequence). The CDR3 is CSARDPRGWDSTEQFF. The CDR3 DNA follows: TGCAGTGCTAGGGACCCCCGCGGGTGGGACAGCACTGAGCAGTTCTTC.

This clonotype was picked up many times. V usage is TRBV7-2 and J usage is TRBJ2-7; TRBD2 is a possible D gene (5 bases). V shed 1 base and J shed 6 bases, with 10 bases lying between them. CDR1 is SGHTA and CDR2 is FQGNSA in the germline V gene. The CDR3 spans 13 residues. CDR3 DNA sequence: TGTGCCAGCAGCTTAGATCCGGGAAGCGAGCAGTACTTC. Its protein product is CASSLDPGSEQYF.

The chain joins TRBV19 to TRBJ2-1; 12 bases fit TRBD2. This CDR3 comprises 15 residues. With 1 base clipped from V and 10 bases from J, the junction kept 5 bases outside the gene matches. Germline CDR1 and CDR2: LNHDA and SQIVND (reference sequence). The CDR3 sequence: CASSIASGRAREQFF. CDR3 bases: TGTGCCAGTAGTATAGCTAGCGGGAGGGCAAGGGAGCAGTTCTTC. Full variable domain (remainder filled in from reference TRBV19 and TRBJ2-1): DGGITQSPKYLFRKEGQNVTLSCEQNLNHDAMYWYRQDPGQGLRLIYYSQIVNDFQKGDIAEGYSVSREKKESFPLTVTSAQKNPTAFYLCASSIASGRAREQFFGPGTRLTVL.

The chain employs TRBV18 and TRBJ1-2; 7 nucleotides agree with TRBD1. V dropped 5 bases and J dropped 6; count of bases not matched to a gene: 15. In germline, CDR1 is KGHSH, CDR2 LQKENI. The CDR3 contains 16 residues. CDR3 loop: CASSSPNLGGADGYTF. CDR3 sequence (DNA): TGTGCCAGCTCATCGCCAAACCTAGGGGGCGCGGATGGCTACACCTTC.

The rearrangement uses TRBV15 and TRBJ2-7; D is perhaps TRBD1 or TRBD2 (6 bases each). Germline assignment: CDR1 LNHNV and CDR2 YYDKDF (reference sequence). The CDR3 covers 15 residues. V dropped 1 base and J dropped 4 bases, with 14 bases sitting between them. The CDR3 sequence: CATSRAPGAIYEQYF. CDR3 bases: TGTGCCACCAGCAGAGCCCCGGGGGCGATTTACGAGCAGTACTTC.

V is TRBV10-2 and J is TRBJ2-7; D may correspond to TRBD1 or TRBD2 (5 bases each). Trimming removed 3 bases at V and 3 bases at J, with 15 bases between. The CDR3 runs to 15 residues. Looked up from germline, CDR1 is WSHSY and CDR2 is SAAADI. The CDR3 loop is CASSEGHPRGYEQYF. The CDR3 nucleotides are TGCGCCAGCAGTGAAGGACACCCGAGGGGCTACGAGCAGTACTTC.

This clonotype was detected a few times. The V gene is TRBV2, the J gene TRBJ2-7; 8 nucleotides agree with TRBD2. V dropped 9 bases and J dropped 0; count of bases not matched to a gene: 1. CDR3 length equals 12 residues. In germline, CDR1 is SNHLY, CDR2 FYNNEI. In DNA, the CDR3 is TGTGCCAGAGCGGGGGTCTCCTACGAGCAGTACTTC. It yields the protein CARAGVSYEQYF.